The present TCR beta chain was sequenced within a study of blood T cell repertoires in COVID-19. As for the study in general: Researchers got acute and convalescent COVID-19 samples from the United States, Italy and Spain. Nucleic acid was either cDNA or gDNA, and it came from T cells, B-cell-depleted T cells, or PBMCs.

In the study's own analysis: Scientists estimated how many nucleated cells there were by amplifying reference gene primers. Clones were sequenced by immunoSEQ multiplex PCR, and TCRdb holds only the in-frame ones, with some missing. That table is the source of V, J and clone size, and D and trimming were worked out from the DNA. The sample shows about 98,000 clones, 70% to 90% of them seen only once. The receptor was isolated from a man between 60 and 70 years old with acute or convalescent COVID-19. Specimen: peripheral blood.

The CDR3 reads CASNLPGFTDTQYF. The CDR3 region has the DNA TGTGCCAGCAATCTCCCGGGGTTTACAGATACGCAGTATTTT. The V gene is TRBV11-2, the J gene TRBJ2-3, with a weak D call TRBD2 (5 bases). V lost 7 bases and J 3 bases, leaving 14 bases between the germline ends. Germline V CDR1 and CDR2: SGHAT, FQNNGV. This CDR3 is built from 14 residues.